Each of the 22 T cell receptor beta chains below was sequenced from the same sample in a study of beta chain features in type 1 diabetes. Expressed TCRB transcripts were sequenced after all isolated RNA was converted to cDNA. Profiled with immunoSEQ multiplex PCR; TCRdb holds only in-frame clones, not every one. The sample shows 810,000 or so clones, roughly 15% of them seen only once. Sequencing was carried out using naive CD4+ T cells from blood. These receptors originate from a woman between 18 and 29 years old in good health.

In its sample, this clone was seen a few times. The chain is built from TRBV6-5 and TRBJ2-7; no clear D. The CDR3 contains 14 residues. From germline, CDR1 is MNHEY and CDR2 SVGAGI. The germline V and J ends were trimmed by 6 bases and 5 bases, with 17 bases remaining between them. The CDR3 is CASSHSRGRNEQYF. CDR3 DNA sequence: TGTGCCAGCAGCCATTCGCGCGGACGCAACGAGCAGTACTTC.

A few counts support this clone. The CDR3 coding sequence is TGTGCCAGCAGCTTGCAAGGAAAGGGCCGCACAGATACGCAGTATTTT. Amino acid sequence: CASSLQGKGRTDTQYF. The chain combines TRBV5-4 with TRBJ2-3; no definite D call. Germline V CDR1 and CDR2: SGHNT, YYREEE (reference sequence). The CDR3 spans 16 residues. V lost 1 base and J lost 1, with 13 bases in between.

The J gene is TRBJ2-1, the V gene TRBV9; 12 positions agree with TRBD2. Germline lookup yields CDR1 SGDLS and CDR2 YYNGEE. The length of the CDR3 is 16 residues. J was trimmed by 7 bases and V by 3 bases; bases with no gene match: 8. The CDR3 reads CASSAQTSGSFNEQFF. CDR3 sequence (DNA): TGTGCCAGCAGCGCCCAGACTAGCGGGAGTTTTAATGAGCAGTTCTTC.

The chain employs TRBV10-3 and TRBJ2-7; TRBD2 might be the D (7 bases). CDR3 length equals 14 residues. Germline V gives CDR1 ENHRY, CDR2 SYGVKD. The germline V and J ends were trimmed by 7 bases and 0 bases, with 13 bases remaining between them. The CDR3 DNA reads as TGTGCCATCACCCCAGGGGAGGGCTCCTACGAGCAGTACTTC. Translated, it gives CAITPGEGSYEQYF.

The chain couples TRBV6-5 to TRBJ2-7; TRBD2 agrees at 9 bases. Germline trimming cut 5 bases from V and 7 bases from J; bases unmatched to any gene: 9. Germline values: CDR1 MNHEY, CDR2 SVGAGI. The CDR3 has 14 amino acids. Here the CDR3 DNA reads TGTGCCAGCAGTCCTTTCGCGGGAGGGCGGGAGCAGTACTTC. Its translation is CASSPFAGGREQYF.

This rearrangement joins TRBV4-3 to TRBJ2-1; 7 bases map to TRBD2. V was pared by 5 bases and J by 5 bases, with 6 bases of the junction left unmatched. Germline V gene lookup returns CDR1 LGHNA and CDR2 YSLEER. This CDR3 is 14 amino acids long. In DNA form, the CDR3 reads TGCGCCAGCAGCGTCTTCGCGGGGGACAATGAGCAGTTCTTC. Encoded protein: CASSVFAGDNEQFF.

A few counts support this clone. CDR3 coding DNA: TGTGCCAGCAGTGCACAGGGGGCGGATTACGAGCAGTACTTC. It codes for CASSAQGADYEQYF. The chain employs TRBV27 and TRBJ2-7, with TRBD1 matching 9 bases. CDR1 MNHEY and CDR2 SMNVEV come from the germline V gene (reference sequence). CDR3 length: 14 amino acids. Germline trimming cut 5 bases from V and 4 bases from J; bases unmatched to any gene: 6.

With respect to this clone: The sample carries other DNA sequences with the same CDR3. The rearrangement joins TRBV5-4 to TRBJ2-7; D is possibly TRBD1 (5 bases). The CDR3 is made up of 12 amino acids. V was pared by 3 bases and J by 3 bases, with 7 bases between. CDR1 is SGHNT, CDR2 YYREEE, per germline (reference sequence). CDR3 nucleotide sequence: TGTGCCAGCAGCTCCGACAGCTACGAGCAGTACTTC. Amino acid sequence: CASSSDSYEQYF.

V is TRBV2 and J is TRBJ1-5; D remains ambiguous. Germline values: CDR1 SNHLY, CDR2 FYNNEI. With 7 bases removed from V and 0 bases from J, the gap between germline ends came to 16 bases. This CDR3 has 16 residues. The chain's CDR3 is CASKDGQTYSNQPQHF. The CDR3 DNA reads as TGTGCCAGCAAAGACGGTCAGACGTATAGCAATCAGCCCCAGCATTTT. Full variable domain (missing parts from reference TRBV2 and TRBJ1-5): EPEVTQTPSHQVTQMGQEVILRCVPISNHLYFYWYRQILGQKVEFLVSFYNNEISEKSEIFDDQFSVERPDGSNFTLKIRSTKLEDSAMYFCASKDGQTYSNQPQHFGDGTRLSIL.

The chain recombines TRBV28 with TRBJ2-7, with 11 positions matching TRBD2. V shed 3 bases, J shed 2 bases, and the junction held 15 bases outside the gene matches. Germline CDR1 MDHEN, CDR2 SYDVKM. This CDR3 has 19 amino acids. Here the CDR3 DNA reads TGTGCCAGCAGTTTCAATCCGGGGGCTAGCGGGAGGCTGACCTACGAGCAGTACTTC. This translates into CASSFNPGASGRLTYEQYF.

This clone showed up just a few times. The chain couples TRBV29-1 to TRBJ2-2; D gene unclear. The CDR3 runs 13 residues. Trimming left V 4 bases short and J 5 bases short, with 11 bases between. Germline assignment: CDR1 SQVTM and CDR2 ANQGSEA. The CDR3 is CSVVGIRTGELFF. The CDR3 DNA reads as TGCAGCGTTGTAGGGATTAGAACCGGGGAGCTGTTTTTT.

The chain is built from TRBV21-1 and TRBJ2-2; the table assigns TRBD1, which was not confirmed against the DNA. TRBV21-1 is an annotated pseudogene. The CDR3 has 16 amino acids. The CDR3 DNA reads TGTGCCAGCAGCACCCCGGGACAGGCGGACACCGGGGAGCTGTTTTTT. Translated, it gives CASSTPGQADTGELFF.

The chain joins TRBV19 to TRBJ1-2; D unclear. Germline values: CDR1 LNHDA, CDR2 SQIVND (reference sequence). Trimming stripped 7 bases from V and 4 bases from J, with 16 bases between. CDR3 length: 14 residues. The CDR3 protein is CASTPAGTVYGYTF. CDR3 coding DNA: TGTGCCAGTACCCCCGCGGGAACAGTCTATGGCTACACCTTC.

This clone appeared a few times. The chain links TRBV5-1 to TRBJ2-1; 10 positions agree with TRBD2. The ends lost 0 bases at V and 3 bases at J; junction bases unmatched: 6. Germline loops: CDR1 SGHRS, CDR2 YFSETQ. The length of the CDR3 is 17 residues. Written as DNA, the CDR3 is TGCGCCAGCAGCTTGGGAAATCGACTAGCGGGCTACAATGAGCAGTTCTTC. Amino acids: CASSLGNRLAGYNEQFF.

The chain has TRBV5-1 and TRBJ1-2, with a weak D call TRBD1 (6 bases). Trimming pared 3 bases from V and 4 bases from J, leaving 10 bases between. The CDR3 contains 13 residues. Looked up from germline, CDR1 is SGHRS and CDR2 is YFSETQ. CDR3 region: CASSYGQSYGYTF. The CDR3 coding sequence is TGCGCCAGCAGCTACGGACAGAGCTATGGCTACACCTTC.

This clone appeared a few times. The rearrangement uses TRBV7-3 and TRBJ1-2; 9 bases align to TRBD1. The CDR3 covers 15 residues. J lost 5 bases, V lost 5 bases, and 9 bases had no gene match. CDR1 and CDR2 (germline): SGHTA, FQGTGA. In nucleotides, the CDR3 is TGTGCCAGCAGCCCATCCGGTGGACAGGGGTATGGCTACACCTTC. It specifies CASSPSGGQGYGYTF.

This chain's CDR3 is CASSMRTGGEKLFF. The DNA of the CDR3 is TGTGCCAGCAGCATGAGGACAGGGGGTGAAAAACTGTTTTTT. The chain couples TRBV9 to TRBJ1-4; 10 bases are shared with TRBD1. V lost 4 bases, J lost 7 bases, and 4 bases stayed unmatched. Germline V lookup: CDR1 SGDLS, CDR2 YYNGEE. The CDR3 is 14 amino acids.

On this clone itself: Other nucleotide sequences from this sample produce the same CDR3. The gene calls are TRBV7-8 and TRBJ2-5; 12 bases fit TRBD1. The CDR3 is 14 residues long. Germline CDR1 reads SGHVS; CDR2 reads FQNEAQ. J lost 5 bases, V lost 3 bases, and 1 base had no gene match. CDR3 nucleotides: TGTGCCAGCAGCTTGGGACAGGGGGCCGAGACCCAGTACTTC. Amino acid sequence: CASSLGQGAETQYF.

J is TRBJ2-2 and V is TRBV27; 13 positions agree with TRBD2. J lost 5 bases, V lost 2 bases, and 5 bases had no gene match. The CDR3 loop spans 17 amino acids. Per germline, CDR1 MNHEY and CDR2 SMNVEV (reference sequence). The CDR3 DNA follows: TGTGCCAGCAGTTTAGGACTAGCGGGAGTTCGGACCGGGGAGCTGTTTTTT. Protein sequence: CASSLGLAGVRTGELFF.

This clone was picked up a small number of times. This rearrangement joins TRBV4-3 to TRBJ2-5; 7 nucleotides align to TRBD2. The CDR3 extends over 15 amino acids. J was trimmed by 1 base and V by 1 base; bases with no gene match: 3. Germline V lookup: CDR1 LGHNA, CDR2 YSLEER. The CDR3 loop reads CASSQALAVQETQYF. CDR3 in DNA: TGCGCCAGCAGCCAAGCCCTAGCGGTCCAAGAGACCCAGTACTTC.

V usage is TRBV9 and J usage is TRBJ2-3; D is unresolved. The CDR3 contains 15 residues. Germline assignment: CDR1 SGDLS and CDR2 YYNGEE. V was cut by 2 bases and J by 3 bases, with 13 bases left in between. The CDR3 reads CASSVRPLATDTQYF. Here the CDR3 DNA reads TGTGCCAGCAGCGTCCGCCCACTGGCGACAGATACGCAGTATTTT.

J is TRBJ2-6 and V is TRBV23-1; 10 positions match TRBD1. TRBV23-1 is annotated as an ORF whose role is uncertain. The CDR3 is made up of 20 amino acids. V lost 3 bases, J lost 0 bases, and 11 bases stayed unmatched. Written as DNA, the CDR3 is TGCGCCAGCAGTCAGCGCGGGACAGGGGAACCTTTCTCTGGGGCCAACGTCCTGACTTTC. Translating gives CASSQRGTGEPFSGANVLTF.